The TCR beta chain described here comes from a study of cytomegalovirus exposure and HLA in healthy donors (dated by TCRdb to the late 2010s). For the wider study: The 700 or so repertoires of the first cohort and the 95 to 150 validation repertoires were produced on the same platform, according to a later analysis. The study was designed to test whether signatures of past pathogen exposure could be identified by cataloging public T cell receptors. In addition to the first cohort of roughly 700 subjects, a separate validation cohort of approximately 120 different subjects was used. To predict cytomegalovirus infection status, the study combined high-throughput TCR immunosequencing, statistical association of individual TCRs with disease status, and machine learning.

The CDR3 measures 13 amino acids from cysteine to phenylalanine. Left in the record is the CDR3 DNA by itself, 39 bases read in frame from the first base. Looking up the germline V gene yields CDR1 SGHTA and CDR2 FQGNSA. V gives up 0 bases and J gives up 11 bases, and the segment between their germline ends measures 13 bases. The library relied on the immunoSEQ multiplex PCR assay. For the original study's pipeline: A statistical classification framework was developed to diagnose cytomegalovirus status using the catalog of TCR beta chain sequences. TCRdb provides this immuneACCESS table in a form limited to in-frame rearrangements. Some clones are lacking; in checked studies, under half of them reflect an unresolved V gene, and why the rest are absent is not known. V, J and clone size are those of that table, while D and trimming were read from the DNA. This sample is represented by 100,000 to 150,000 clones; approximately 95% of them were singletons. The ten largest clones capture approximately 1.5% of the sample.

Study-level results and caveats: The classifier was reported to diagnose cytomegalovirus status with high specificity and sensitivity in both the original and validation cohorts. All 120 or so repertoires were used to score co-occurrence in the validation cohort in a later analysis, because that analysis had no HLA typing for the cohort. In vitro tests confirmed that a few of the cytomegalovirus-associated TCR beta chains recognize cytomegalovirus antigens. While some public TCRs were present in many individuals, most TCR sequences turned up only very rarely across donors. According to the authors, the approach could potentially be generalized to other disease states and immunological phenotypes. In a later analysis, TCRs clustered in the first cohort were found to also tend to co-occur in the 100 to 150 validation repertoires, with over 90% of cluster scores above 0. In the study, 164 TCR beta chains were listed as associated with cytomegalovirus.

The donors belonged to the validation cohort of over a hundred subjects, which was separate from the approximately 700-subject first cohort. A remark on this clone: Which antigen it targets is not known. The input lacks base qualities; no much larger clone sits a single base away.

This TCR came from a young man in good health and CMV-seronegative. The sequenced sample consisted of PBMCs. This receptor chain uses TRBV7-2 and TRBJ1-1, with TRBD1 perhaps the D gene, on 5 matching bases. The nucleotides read TGTGCCAGCAGCTTAGCCTTAGGGGTTGGGGCTTTCTTT. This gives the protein CASSLALGVGAFF.